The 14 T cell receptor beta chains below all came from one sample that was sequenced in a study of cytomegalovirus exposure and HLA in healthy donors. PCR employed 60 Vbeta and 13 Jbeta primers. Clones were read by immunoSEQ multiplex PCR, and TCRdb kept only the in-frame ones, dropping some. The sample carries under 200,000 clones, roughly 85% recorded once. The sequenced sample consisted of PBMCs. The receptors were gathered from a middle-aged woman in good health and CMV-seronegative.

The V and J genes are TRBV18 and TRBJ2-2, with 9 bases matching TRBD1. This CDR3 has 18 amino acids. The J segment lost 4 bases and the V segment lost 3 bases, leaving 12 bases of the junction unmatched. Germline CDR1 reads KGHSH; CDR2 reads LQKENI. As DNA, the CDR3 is TGTGCCAGCTCACCCCTCAGTGGGACAGGGCTAATCACCGGGGAGCTGTTTTTT. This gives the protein CASSPLSGTGLITGELFF.

DNA for the CDR3: TGTGCCAGCAGCCAAGTCGAAGCAACCCTAAACACCATATATTTT. This translates into CASSQVEATLNTIYF. The rearrangement joins TRBV4-2 to TRBJ1-3; D gene uncertain. The length of the CDR3 is 15 residues. V was trimmed by 1 base and J by 6 bases, leaving 13 bases between them. The germline V gene encodes CDR1 LGHNA and CDR2 YNFKEQ.

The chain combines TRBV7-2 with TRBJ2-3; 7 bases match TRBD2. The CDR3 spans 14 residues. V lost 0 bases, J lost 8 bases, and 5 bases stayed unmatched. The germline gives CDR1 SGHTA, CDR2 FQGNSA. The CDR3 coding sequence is TGTGCCAGCAGCTTAGCCCCCTCGGGAGGTACGCAGTATTTT. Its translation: CASSLAPSGGTQYF.

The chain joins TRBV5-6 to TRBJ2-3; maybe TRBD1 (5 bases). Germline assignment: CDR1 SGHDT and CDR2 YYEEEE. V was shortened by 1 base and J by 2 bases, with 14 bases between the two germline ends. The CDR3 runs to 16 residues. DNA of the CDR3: TGTGCCAGCAGCTTGTGGGGCAGTGCGTACACAGATACGCAGTATTTT. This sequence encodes CASSLWGSAYTDTQYF. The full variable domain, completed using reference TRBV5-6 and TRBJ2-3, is DAGVTQSPTHLIKTRGQQVTLRCSPKSGHDTVSWYQQALGQGPQFIFQYYEEEERQRGNFPDRFSGHQFPNYSSELNVNALLLGDSALYLCASSLWGSAYTDTQYFGPGTRLTVL.

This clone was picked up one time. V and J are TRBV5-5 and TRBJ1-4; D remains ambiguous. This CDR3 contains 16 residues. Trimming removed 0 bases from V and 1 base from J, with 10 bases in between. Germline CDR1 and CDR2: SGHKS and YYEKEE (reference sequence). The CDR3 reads CASSLGLGETNEKLFF. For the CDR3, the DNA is TGTGCCAGCAGCTTGGGTTTGGGAGAAACTAATGAAAAACTGTTTTTT.

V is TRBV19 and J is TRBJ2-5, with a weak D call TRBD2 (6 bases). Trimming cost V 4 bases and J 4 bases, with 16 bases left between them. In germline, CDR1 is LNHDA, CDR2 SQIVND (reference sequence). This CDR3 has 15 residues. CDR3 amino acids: CASSTGLSEGETQYF. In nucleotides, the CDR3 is TGTGCCAGTAGTACGGGACTTAGCGAAGGAGAGACCCAGTACTTC.

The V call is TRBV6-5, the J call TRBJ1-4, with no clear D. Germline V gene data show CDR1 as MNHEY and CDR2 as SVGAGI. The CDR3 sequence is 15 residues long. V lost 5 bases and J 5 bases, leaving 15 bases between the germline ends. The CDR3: CASSGVSRGNEKLFF. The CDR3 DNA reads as TGTGCCAGCAGTGGCGTTTCTAGAGGGAATGAAAAACTGTTTTTT.

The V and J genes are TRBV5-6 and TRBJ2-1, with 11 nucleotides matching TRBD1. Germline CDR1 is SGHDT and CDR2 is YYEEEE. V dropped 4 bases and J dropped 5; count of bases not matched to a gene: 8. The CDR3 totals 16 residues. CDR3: CASSPPVGQGDNEQFF. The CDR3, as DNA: TGTGCCAGCAGCCCCCCCGTGGGACAGGGGGACAATGAGCAGTTCTTC.

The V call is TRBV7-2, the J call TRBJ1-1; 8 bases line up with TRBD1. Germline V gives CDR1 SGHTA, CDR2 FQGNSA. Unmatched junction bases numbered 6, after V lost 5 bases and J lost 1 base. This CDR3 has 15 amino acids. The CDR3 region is CASSLGTGGNTEAFF. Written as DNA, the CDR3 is TGTGCCAGCAGCCTGGGGACAGGCGGGAACACTGAAGCTTTCTTT.

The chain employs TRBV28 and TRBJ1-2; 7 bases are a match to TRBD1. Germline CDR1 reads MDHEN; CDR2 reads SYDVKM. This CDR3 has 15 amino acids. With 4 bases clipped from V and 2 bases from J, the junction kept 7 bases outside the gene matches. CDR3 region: CASSSDRRGNYGYTF. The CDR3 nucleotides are TGTGCCAGCAGTTCCGATCGCAGGGGGAACTATGGCTACACCTTC.

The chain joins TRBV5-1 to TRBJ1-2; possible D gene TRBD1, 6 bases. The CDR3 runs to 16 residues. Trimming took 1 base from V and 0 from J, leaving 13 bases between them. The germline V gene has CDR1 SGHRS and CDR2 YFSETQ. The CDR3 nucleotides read TGCGCCAGCAGCTTGACAGAGACAGGAGCTAACTATGGCTACACCTTC. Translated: CASSLTETGANYGYTF.

CDR3 sequence: CASITSGWNEQYF. The CDR3 DNA follows: TGTGCCAGCATCACCTCAGGGTGGAACGAGCAGTACTTC. J is TRBJ2-7 and V is TRBV2; a possible D gene is TRBD1 (5 bases). The germline CDR1 and CDR2 sequences are SNHLY and FYNNEI. V lost 7 bases and J 5 bases, leaving 15 bases between the germline ends. This CDR3 is built from 13 residues.

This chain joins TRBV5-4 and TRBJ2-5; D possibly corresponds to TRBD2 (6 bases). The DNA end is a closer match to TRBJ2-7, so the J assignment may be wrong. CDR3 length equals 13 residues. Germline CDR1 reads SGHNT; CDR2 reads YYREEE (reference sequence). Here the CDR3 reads CASSFRTTLEQYF. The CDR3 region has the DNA TGTGCCAGCAGCTTTCGGACTACCCTCGAGCAGTACTTC.

The CDR3 coding sequence is TGTGCCAGCAGCCAAGATCTTTTCGGGGTCGGGAACACTGAAGCTTTCTTT. This encodes CASSQDLFGVGNTEAFF. The chain has TRBV14 and TRBJ1-1; no reliable D call. CDR1 is SGHDN and CDR2 is FVKESK in the germline V gene. CDR3 size: 17 residues. V lost 0 bases and J lost 1, with 15 bases in between.